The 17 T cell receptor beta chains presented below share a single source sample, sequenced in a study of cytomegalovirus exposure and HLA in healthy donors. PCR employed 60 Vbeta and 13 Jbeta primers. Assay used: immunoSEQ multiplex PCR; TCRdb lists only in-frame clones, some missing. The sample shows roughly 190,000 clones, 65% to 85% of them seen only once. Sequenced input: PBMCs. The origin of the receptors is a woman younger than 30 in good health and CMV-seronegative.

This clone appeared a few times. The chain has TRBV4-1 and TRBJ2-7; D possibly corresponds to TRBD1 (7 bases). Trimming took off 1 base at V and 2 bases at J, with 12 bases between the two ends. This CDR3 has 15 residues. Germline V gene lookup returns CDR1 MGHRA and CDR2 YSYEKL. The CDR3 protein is CASSQGTGGAYEQYF. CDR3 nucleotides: TGCGCCAGCAGCCAAGGGACAGGAGGGGCCTACGAGCAGTACTTC.

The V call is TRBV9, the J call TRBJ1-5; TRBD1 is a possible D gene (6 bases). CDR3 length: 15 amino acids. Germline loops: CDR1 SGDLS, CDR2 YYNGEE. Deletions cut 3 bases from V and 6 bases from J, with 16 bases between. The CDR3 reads CASSGGQEWGQPQHF. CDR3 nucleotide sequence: TGTGCCAGCAGCGGGGGGCAGGAATGGGGTCAGCCCCAGCATTTT.

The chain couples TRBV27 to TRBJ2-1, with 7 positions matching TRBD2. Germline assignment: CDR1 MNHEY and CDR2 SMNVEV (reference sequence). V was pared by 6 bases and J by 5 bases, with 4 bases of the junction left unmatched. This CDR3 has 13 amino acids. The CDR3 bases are TGTGCCAGCAGCCCGGGAGGCAACAATGAGCAGTTCTTC. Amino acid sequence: CASSPGGNNEQFF.

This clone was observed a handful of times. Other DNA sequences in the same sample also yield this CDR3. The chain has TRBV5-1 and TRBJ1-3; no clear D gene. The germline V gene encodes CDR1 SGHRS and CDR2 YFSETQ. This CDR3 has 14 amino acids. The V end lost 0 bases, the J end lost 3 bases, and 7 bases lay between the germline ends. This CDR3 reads CASSLAGYGNTIYF. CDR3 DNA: TGCGCCAGCAGCTTGGCGGGGTATGGAAACACCATATATTTT.

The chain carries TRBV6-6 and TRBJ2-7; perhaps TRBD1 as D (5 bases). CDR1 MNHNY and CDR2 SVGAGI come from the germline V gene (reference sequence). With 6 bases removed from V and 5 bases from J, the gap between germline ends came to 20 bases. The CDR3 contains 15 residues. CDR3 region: CASSVTSQGLDEQYF. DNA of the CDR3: TGTGCCAGCAGCGTTACATCCCAGGGCCTGGACGAGCAGTACTTC.

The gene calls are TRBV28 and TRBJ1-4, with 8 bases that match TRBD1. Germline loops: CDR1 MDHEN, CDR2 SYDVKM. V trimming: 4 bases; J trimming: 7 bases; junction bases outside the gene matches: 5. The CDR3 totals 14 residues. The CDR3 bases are TGTGCCAGCAGTTCCACAGGGACAGGTGAAAAACTGTTTTTT. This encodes CASSSTGTGEKLFF.

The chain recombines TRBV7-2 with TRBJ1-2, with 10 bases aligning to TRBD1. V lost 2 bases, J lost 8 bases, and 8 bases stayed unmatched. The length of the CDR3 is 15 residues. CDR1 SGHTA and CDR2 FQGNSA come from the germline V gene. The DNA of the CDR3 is TGTGCCAGCAGCTTATCGAGACAGGGGGCCGAGGGCTACACCTTC. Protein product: CASSLSRQGAEGYTF.

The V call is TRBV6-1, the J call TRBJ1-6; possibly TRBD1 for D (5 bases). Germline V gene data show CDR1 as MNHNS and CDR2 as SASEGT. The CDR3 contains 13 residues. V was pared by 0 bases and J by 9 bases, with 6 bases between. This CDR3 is CASSEARGSPLHF. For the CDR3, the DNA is TGTGCCAGCAGTGAAGCAAGGGGTTCACCCCTCCACTTT.

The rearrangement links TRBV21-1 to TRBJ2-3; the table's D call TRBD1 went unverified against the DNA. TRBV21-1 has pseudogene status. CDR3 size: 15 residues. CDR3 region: CANSNTGVVRDTQYF. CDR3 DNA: TGTGCCAACAGCAATACAGGGGTAGTACGAGATACGCAGTATTTT.

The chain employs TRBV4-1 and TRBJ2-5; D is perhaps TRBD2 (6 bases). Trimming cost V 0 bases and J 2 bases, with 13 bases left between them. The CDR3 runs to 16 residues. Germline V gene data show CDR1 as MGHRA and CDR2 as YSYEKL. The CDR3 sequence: CASSQDLGGPQETQYF. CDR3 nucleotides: TGCGCCAGCAGCCAAGATCTCGGGGGACCGCAAGAGACCCAGTACTTC.

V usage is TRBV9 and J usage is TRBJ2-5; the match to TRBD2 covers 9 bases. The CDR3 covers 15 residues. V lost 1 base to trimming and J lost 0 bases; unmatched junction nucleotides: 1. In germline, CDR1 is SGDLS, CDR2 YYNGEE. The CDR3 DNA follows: TGTGCCAGCAGCGTATCTAGCGGGAACCAAGAGACCCAGTACTTC. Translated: CASSVSSGNQETQYF.

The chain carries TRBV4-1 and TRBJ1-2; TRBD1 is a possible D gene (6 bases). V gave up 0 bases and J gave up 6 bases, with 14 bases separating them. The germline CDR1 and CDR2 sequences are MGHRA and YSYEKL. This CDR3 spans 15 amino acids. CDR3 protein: CASSQENRGADGYTF. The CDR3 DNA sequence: TGCGCCAGCAGCCAAGAGAACCGGGGGGCGGATGGCTACACCTTC.

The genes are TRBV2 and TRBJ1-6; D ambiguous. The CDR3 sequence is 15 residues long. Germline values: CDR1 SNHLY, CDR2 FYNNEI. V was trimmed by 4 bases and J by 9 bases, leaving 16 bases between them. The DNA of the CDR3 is TGTGCCAGCAGTGGCCGGGAAGCTCAACGTTCACCCCTCCACTTT. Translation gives CASSGREAQRSPLHF. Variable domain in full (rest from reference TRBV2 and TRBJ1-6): EPEVTQTPSHQVTQMGQEVILRCVPISNHLYFYWYRQILGQKVEFLVSFYNNEISEKSEIFDDQFSVERPDGSNFTLKIRSTKLEDSAMYFCASSGREAQRSPLHFGNGTRLTVT.

The CDR3 region is CASSLGTSGTAEQFF. The CDR3 nucleotides read TGTGCCAGCAGCTTAGGGACTAGCGGTACTGCGGAGCAGTTCTTC. This sequence joins TRBV7-3 and TRBJ2-1, with 11 bases lining up with TRBD2. The CDR3 has 15 amino acids. The J segment lost 10 bases and the V segment lost 2 bases, leaving 7 bases of the junction unmatched. Germline V gene lookup returns CDR1 SGHTA and CDR2 FQGTGA. The variable domain in full, with the rest retrieved from reference TRBV7-3 and TRBJ2-1, is GAGVSQTPSNKVTEKGKYVELRCDPISGHTALYWYRQSLGQGPEFLIYFQGTGAADDSGLPNDRFFAVRPEGSVSTLKIQRTERGDSAVYLCASSLGTSGTAEQFFGPGTRLTVL.

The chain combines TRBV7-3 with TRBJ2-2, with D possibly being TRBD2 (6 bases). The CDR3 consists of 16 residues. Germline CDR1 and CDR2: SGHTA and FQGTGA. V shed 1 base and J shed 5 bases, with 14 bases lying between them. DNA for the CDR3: TGTGCCAGCAGCTTAATCAGGCGGGGACGTACCGGGGAGCTGTTTTTT. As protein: CASSLIRRGRTGELFF. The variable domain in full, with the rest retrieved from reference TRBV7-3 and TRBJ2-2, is GAGVSQTPSNKVTEKGKYVELRCDPISGHTALYWYRQSLGQGPEFLIYFQGTGAADDSGLPNDRFFAVRPEGSVSTLKIQRTERGDSAVYLCASSLIRRGRTGELFFGEGSRLTVL.

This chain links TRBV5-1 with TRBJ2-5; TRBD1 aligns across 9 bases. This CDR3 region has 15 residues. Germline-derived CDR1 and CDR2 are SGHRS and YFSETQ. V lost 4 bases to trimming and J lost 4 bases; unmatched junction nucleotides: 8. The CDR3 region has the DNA TGCGCCAGCAGCCGGGGGGACAGGGAAGGAGAGACCCAGTACTTC. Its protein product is CASSRGDREGETQYF.

The chain's CDR3 is CASSLAPGNEQFF. In DNA form, the CDR3 reads TGTGCCAGCAGCTTAGCCCCAGGGAATGAGCAGTTCTTC. V and J are TRBV11-2 and TRBJ2-1; weak D call: TRBD1 (5 bases). V dropped 1 base and J dropped 7 bases, with 8 bases sitting between them. Per the germline V gene, CDR1 is SGHAT and CDR2 is FQNNGV. The CDR3 loop spans 13 amino acids.